This TCR beta chain originates from a study of blood T cell repertoires in COVID-19. Study as a whole: There were acute and convalescent COVID-19 samples, and they came from the United States, Italy and Spain. The analysed material was cDNA or gDNA that came from T cells, B-cell-depleted T cells, or PBMCs.

This clone was picked up a small number of times. In the source study's methods: Counts of nucleated cells, estimated from reference gene primer amplification, were obtained. Libraries were prepared by immunoSEQ multiplex PCR; TCRdb keeps only in-frame clonotypes and omits some of them. V and J calls and clone size are those listed in that table; D and trimming were worked out from the DNA. The top ten clones hold more than 6% of a sample with about 240,000 clones, about nine tenths of them seen once. CDR3 length: 17 amino acids. From germline, CDR1 is LGHDT and CDR2 YNNKEL (reference sequence). With V trimmed by 4 bases and J by 1 base, 9 bases remained unmatched.

The rearrangement joins TRBV3-1 (or the pseudogene TRBV3-2) to TRBJ2-1, with 8 bases matching TRBD1. This clonotype was obtained from a man in his sixties who had recovered from COVID-19. The sample was peripheral blood. The CDR3 loop reads CASSLPRRTGSYNEQFF. The CDR3 DNA is TGTGCCAGCAGCCTACCCCGAAGGACAGGGTCCTACAATGAGCAGTTCTTC.